The rows below give T cell receptor beta chains drawn from one sample of a study of beta chain features in type 1 diabetes. Sequencing used immunoSEQ multiplex PCR; TCRdb keeps in-frame clones, though not all of them. The sample lists around 250,000 clones, approximately 15% occurring once. Sequenced material: naive CD4+ T cells from blood. The receptors stem from a man aged 25 to 40 with type 1 diabetes. The CDR3 runs from the conserved cysteine through the conserved F or W. D genes are given only for firm matches. The listing skips clone size in some rows; elsewhere it reads once, few, many or a size class.

V gene: TRBV2; clone size: few; J gene: TRBJ1-4; D gene: .; CDR3 protein: CASSENGGTNEKLFF; CDR3 DNA: TGTGCCAGCAGCGAGAACGGGGGAACTAATGAAAAACTGTTTTTT
V gene: TRBV5-1; clone size: .; J gene: TRBJ2-7; D gene: TRBD1; CDR3 protein: CASSLGGQGSYEQYF; CDR3 DNA: TGCGCCAGCAGCTTGGGTGGACAGGGCTCCTACGAGCAGTACTTC
V gene: TRBV19; clone size: .; J gene: TRBJ1-5; D gene: .; CDR3 protein: CASSPEGNQPQHF; CDR3 DNA: TGTGCCAGTAGTCCGGAGGGCAATCAGCCCCAGCATTTT
V gene: TRBV5-4; clone size: few; J gene: TRBJ2-2; D gene: TRBD2; CDR3 protein: CASSLDAGGGNTGELFF; CDR3 DNA: TGTGCCAGCAGCTTGGATGCGGGGGGTGGGAACACCGGGGAGCTGTTTTTT
V gene: TRBV5-1; clone size: few; J gene: TRBJ2-3; D gene: TRBD2; CDR3 protein: CASSLGGRQADTQYF; CDR3 DNA: TGCGCCAGCAGCCTGGGCGGGAGGCAGGCAGATACGCAGTATTTT
V gene: TRBV5-1; clone size: few; J gene: TRBJ1-1; D gene: .; CDR3 protein: CASSPRESLNTEAFF; CDR3 DNA: TGCGCCAGCAGCCCCCGGGAGAGCCTGAACACTGAAGCTTTCTTT
V gene: TRBV6-5; clone size: few; J gene: TRBJ2-7; D gene: TRBD1; CDR3 protein: CASSYGDRGYEQYF; CDR3 DNA: TGTGCCAGCAGTTACGGCGACAGGGGATACGAGCAGTACTTC
V gene: TRBV7-9; clone size: few; J gene: TRBJ2-6; D gene: TRBD1; CDR3 protein: CASRRSWRQGLSGANVLTF; CDR3 DNA: TGTGCCAGCAGACGGTCTTGGCGACAGGGGCTTTCTGGGGCCAACGTCCTGACTTTC
V gene: TRBV30; clone size: .; J gene: TRBJ2-5; D gene: .; CDR3 protein: CAWCGTNQETQYF; CDR3 DNA: TGTGCCTGGTGCGGGACCAACCAAGAGACCCAGTACTTC
V gene: TRBV15; clone size: .; J gene: TRBJ2-1; D gene: .; CDR3 protein: CATSRDRGYNEQFF; CDR3 DNA: TGTGCCACCAGCAGAGATAGGGGGTACAATGAGCAGTTCTTC
V gene: TRBV19; clone size: .; J gene: TRBJ1-4; D gene: .; CDR3 protein: CASSTVNEKLFF; CDR3 DNA: TGTGCCAGTAGTACGGTGAATGAAAAACTGTTTTTT
V gene: TRBV4-1; clone size: .; J gene: TRBJ2-3; D gene: TRBD1; CDR3 protein: CASSQTGQGPGTQYF; CDR3 DNA: TGCGCCAGCAGCCAAACGGGACAGGGGCCTGGCACGCAGTATTTT
V gene: TRBV30; clone size: .; J gene: TRBJ1-1; D gene: TRBD1; CDR3 protein: CAWCRDSYHLQAFF; CDR3 DNA: TGTGCCTGGTGCCGGGACAGCTACCATCTACAAGCTTTCTTT
V gene: TRBV30; clone size: .; J gene: TRBJ2-5; D gene: TRBD2; CDR3 protein: CAWGTGTSGVGTQYF; CDR3 DNA: TGTGCCTGGGGGACCGGGACTAGCGGGGTGGGGACCCAGTACTTC
V gene: TRBV19; clone size: few; J gene: TRBJ1-1; D gene: .; CDR3 protein: CASSGREGTEAFF; CDR3 DNA: TGTGCCTCCTCGGGGAGGGAGGGCACTGAAGCTTTCTTT
V gene: TRBV12-5; clone size: .; J gene: TRBJ2-3; D gene: .; CDR3 protein: CASGLVRVSTDTQYF; CDR3 DNA: TGTGCTAGTGGTTTGGTACGCGTCTCCACAGATACGCAGTATTTT
V gene: TRBV29-1; clone size: few; J gene: TRBJ2-7; D gene: TRBD1; CDR3 protein: CSTMTGTVSSYEQYF; CDR3 DNA: TGCAGCACTATGACCGGGACAGTTAGCTCCTACGAGCAGTACTTC
V gene: TRBV4-1; clone size: .; J gene: TRBJ2-1; D gene: .; CDR3 protein: CASSQVLVLRQGHNEQFF; CDR3 DNA: TGCGCCAGCAGCCAAGTTCTTGTCTTACGGCAGGGGCACAATGAGCAGTTCTTC
V gene: TRBV5-1; clone size: few; J gene: TRBJ2-1; D gene: TRBD2; CDR3 protein: CASSGGLADYNEQFF; CDR3 DNA: TGCGCCAGCAGCGGGGGACTAGCGGATTACAATGAGCAGTTCTTC
V gene: TRBV9; clone size: .; J gene: TRBJ2-2; D gene: .; CDR3 protein: CASSVGSGLTGELFF; CDR3 DNA: TGTGCCAGCAGCGTAGGTTCCGGGTTGACCGGGGAGCTGTTTTTT
V gene: TRBV28; clone size: few; J gene: TRBJ1-5; D gene: .; CDR3 protein: CASTNSNQPQHF; CDR3 DNA: TGTGCCAGCACCAATAGCAATCAGCCCCAGCATTTT
V gene: TRBV18; clone size: .; J gene: TRBJ2-5; D gene: TRBD1; CDR3 protein: CASSPLDLTGGYQETQYF; CDR3 DNA: TGTGCCAGCTCACCACTTGACCTCACAGGGGGCTACCAAGAGACCCAGTACTTC
V gene: TRBV2; clone size: .; J gene: TRBJ2-4; D gene: TRBD2; CDR3 protein: CASSERGSPLAKNIQYF; CDR3 DNA: TGTGCCAGCAGTGAACGCGGGAGTCCATTAGCCAAAAACATTCAGTACTTC
V gene: TRBV5-4; clone size: few; J gene: TRBJ1-2; D gene: .; CDR3 protein: CARAPNYGYTF; CDR3 DNA: TGTGCCAGGGCTCCGAACTATGGCTACACCTTC
V gene: TRBV7-9; clone size: few; J gene: TRBJ2-7; D gene: .; CDR3 protein: CASSLFGAAGDEQYF; CDR3 DNA: TGTGCCAGCAGCTTGTTTGGGGCGGCAGGGGACGAGCAGTACTTC
V gene: TRBV6-5; clone size: few; J gene: TRBJ2-7; D gene: .; CDR3 protein: CASSPYPLYEQYF; CDR3 DNA: TGTGCCAGCAGCCCTTACCCCCTATACGAGCAGTACTTC
V gene: TRBV5-1; clone size: few; J gene: TRBJ2-2; D gene: TRBD2; CDR3 protein: CASSLILLSGRTGELFF; CDR3 DNA: TGCGCCAGCAGCCTGATCCTGCTCAGCGGGAGAACGGGGGAGCTGTTTTTT
V gene: TRBV6-1; clone size: few; J gene: TRBJ2-5; D gene: TRBD2; CDR3 protein: CASSSGGAGETQYF; CDR3 DNA: TGTGCCAGCAGTAGCGGGGGGGCCGGGGAGACCCAGTACTTC
V gene: TRBV6-5; clone size: .; J gene: TRBJ2-5; D gene: .; CDR3 protein: CASSSQGLGQETQYF; CDR3 DNA: TGTGCCAGCAGTTCCCAGGGGCTGGGACAAGAGACCCAGTACTTC
V gene: TRBV12-5; clone size: .; J gene: TRBJ2-5; D gene: .; CDR3 protein: CASGSGRGETQYF; CDR3 DNA: TGTGCTAGTGGTTCGGGAAGGGGGGAGACCCAGTACTTC
V gene: TRBV11-2; clone size: few; J gene: TRBJ2-7; D gene: .; CDR3 protein: CASSSAGGYEQYF; CDR3 DNA: TGTGCCAGCAGCTCGGCCGGGGGCTACGAGCAGTACTTC
V gene: TRBV2; clone size: once; J gene: TRBJ1-1; D gene: TRBD1; CDR3 protein: CATRDRGNTEAFF; CDR3 DNA: TGTGCCACCCGGGACAGGGGAAACACTGAAGCTTTCTTT
V gene: TRBV19; clone size: few; J gene: TRBJ2-1; D gene: TRBD2; CDR3 protein: CASSPRTRTDSGEQFF; CDR3 DNA: TGTGCCAGTAGTCCCAGGACTAGGACCGATAGTGGTGAGCAGTTCTTC
V gene: TRBV11-2; clone size: few; J gene: TRBJ1-4; D gene: TRBD1; CDR3 protein: CASSPDRESEKLFF; CDR3 DNA: TGTGCCAGCAGTCCAGACAGGGAGAGTGAAAAACTGTTTTTT
V gene: TRBV30; clone size: many; J gene: TRBJ1-1; D gene: TRBD1; CDR3 protein: CASVPGQGQAFF; CDR3 DNA: TGTGCCTCGGTCCCGGGACAGGGACAAGCTTTCTTT
V gene: TRBV6-6; clone size: few; J gene: TRBJ2-2; D gene: .; CDR3 protein: CASTQGTGELFF; CDR3 DNA: TGTGCCAGCACCCAGGGTACCGGGGAGCTGTTTTTT
V gene: TRBV6-6; clone size: .; J gene: TRBJ1-3; D gene: TRBD1; CDR3 protein: CASSQGAVNTIYF; CDR3 DNA: TGTGCCAGCAGTCAGGGGGCCGTGAACACCATATATTTT
V gene: TRBV21-1; clone size: .; J gene: TRBJ2-1; D gene: .; CDR3 protein: CASSTRLAGHYNEQFF; CDR3 DNA: TGTGCCAGCAGCACCCGACTAGCGGGACATTACAATGAGCAGTTCTTC
V gene: TRBV5-1; clone size: .; J gene: TRBJ1-2; D gene: .; CDR3 protein: CASSLASQVLDGYTF; CDR3 DNA: TGCGCCAGCAGCTTGGCATCGCAGGTCCTCGATGGCTACACCTTC
V gene: TRBV15; clone size: .; J gene: TRBJ1-5; D gene: .; CDR3 protein: CATSRDQRGGKPQHF; CDR3 DNA: TGTGCCACCAGCAGAGATCAAAGGGGAGGAAAGCCCCAGCATTTT
V gene: TRBV6-5; clone size: .; J gene: TRBJ2-5; D gene: .; CDR3 protein: CASSLLASQETQYF; CDR3 DNA: TGTGCCAGCAGCCTATTAGCCTCTCAAGAGACCCAGTACTTC
V gene: TRBV9; clone size: few; J gene: TRBJ1-5; D gene: TRBD1; CDR3 protein: CASSETGGNQPQHF; CDR3 DNA: TGTGCCAGCAGCGAGACAGGGGGAAATCAGCCCCAGCATTTT
V gene: TRBV5-1; clone size: .; J gene: TRBJ1-6; D gene: .; CDR3 protein: CASSLSAGGDSPLHF; CDR3 DNA: TGCGCCAGCAGCTTGTCGGCGGGCGGGGATTCACCCCTCCACTTT
V gene: TRBV30; clone size: .; J gene: TRBJ1-3; D gene: .; CDR3 protein: CASTGPLSSGNTIYF; CDR3 DNA: TGTGCCTCCACGGGTCCGCTGAGCTCTGGAAACACCATATATTTT
V gene: TRBV10-3; clone size: few; J gene: TRBJ1-1; D gene: .; CDR3 protein: CAISGLGADTEAFF; CDR3 DNA: TGTGCCATCAGCGGGCTGGGGGCGGACACTGAAGCTTTCTTT
V gene: TRBV15; clone size: few; J gene: TRBJ1-5; D gene: .; CDR3 protein: CATSPIRGDQPQHF; CDR3 DNA: TGTGCCACCAGCCCCATACGGGGGGATCAGCCCCAGCATTTT
V gene: TRBV30; clone size: .; J gene: TRBJ1-2; D gene: .; CDR3 protein: CAWSIRNYGYTF; CDR3 DNA: TGTGCCTGGAGTATCCGGAACTATGGCTACACCTTC
V gene: TRBV11-3; clone size: few; J gene: TRBJ2-1; D gene: TRBD1; CDR3 protein: CASKGQGVYNEQFF; CDR3 DNA: TGTGCCAGCAAGGGGCAGGGGGTCTACAATGAGCAGTTCTTC
V gene: TRBV19; clone size: .; J gene: TRBJ2-2; D gene: .; CDR3 protein: CASSLPGLGTGELFF; CDR3 DNA: TGTGCCAGTAGTTTACCGGGACTCGGGACCGGGGAGCTGTTTTTT
V gene: TRBV30; clone size: .; J gene: TRBJ2-1; D gene: .; CDR3 protein: CAWTPLAFGHNEQFF; CDR3 DNA: TGTGCCTGGACTCCCCTTGCGTTTGGGCACAATGAGCAGTTCTTC
V gene: TRBV19; clone size: few; J gene: TRBJ2-3; D gene: TRBD1; CDR3 protein: CASSPKGTGIYYTQYF; CDR3 DNA: TGTGCCAGTAGTCCCAAAGGGACAGGGATCTACTATACGCAGTATTTT
V gene: TRBV19; clone size: few; J gene: TRBJ2-5; D gene: .; CDR3 protein: CASSAQTSYQETQYF; CDR3 DNA: TGTGCCAGTAGTGCCCAAACATCGTACCAAGAGACCCAGTACTTC
V gene: TRBV9; clone size: .; J gene: TRBJ1-5; D gene: .; CDR3 protein: CASSVAGDPGNQPQHF; CDR3 DNA: TGTGCCAGCAGCGTAGCTGGAGACCCTGGCAATCAGCCCCAGCATTTT
V gene: TRBV29-1; clone size: .; J gene: TRBJ2-5; D gene: TRBD1; CDR3 protein: CSVERSRGREETQYF; CDR3 DNA: TGCAGCGTTGAAAGGTCCAGGGGGCGCGAAGAGACCCAGTACTTC
V gene: TRBV5-1; clone size: .; J gene: TRBJ2-1; D gene: TRBD1; CDR3 protein: CASSLRQGAKNEQFF; CDR3 DNA: TGCGCCAGCAGCTTGAGGCAGGGGGCTAAAAATGAGCAGTTCTTC
V gene: TRBV7-2; clone size: few; J gene: TRBJ2-7; D gene: .; CDR3 protein: CASSSNRGGYEQYF; CDR3 DNA: TGTGCCAGCAGCTCCAACAGGGGAGGCTACGAGCAGTACTTC
V gene: TRBV30; clone size: .; J gene: TRBJ1-1; D gene: TRBD1; CDR3 protein: CAWRRGTGANTEAFF; CDR3 DNA: TGTGCCTGGAGGAGGGGTACAGGGGCGAACACTGAAGCTTTCTTT
V gene: TRBV14; clone size: few; J gene: TRBJ2-7; D gene: .; CDR3 protein: CASSPRRVLTDYEQYF; CDR3 DNA: TGTGCCAGCAGCCCGAGGCGTGTCCTAACCGACTACGAGCAGTACTTC
V gene: TRBV5-1; clone size: few; J gene: TRBJ2-7; D gene: .; CDR3 protein: CASSLDVSSYEQYF; CDR3 DNA: TGCGCCAGCAGCTTGGACGTCAGTTCCTACGAGCAGTACTTC
V gene: TRBV5-1; clone size: .; J gene: TRBJ1-1; D gene: .; CDR3 protein: CASSLEGGPGTEAFF; CDR3 DNA: TGCGCCAGCAGCTTGGAGGGAGGGCCGGGAACTGAAGCTTTCTTT